This note documents a single T cell receptor beta chain sequence. Its target is unknown. From germline, CDR1 is LNHNV and CDR2 YYDKDF (reference sequence). The CDR3 is 17 amino acids. Trimming removed 3 bases from V and 4 bases from J, with 16 bases in between. The data are from a study of T cell responses to AZD1222 COVID-19 vaccine. Points from the study as a whole: Spike-spanning, vaccine-associated CD4 TCRs were dominant at 160-218 and 743-854.

The protocol was immunoSEQ multiplex PCR, while the TCRdb copy is restricted to in-frame clones and leaves out a portion. The table lists approximately 31,000 clones, roughly 90% of them singletons. The TCR comes from an adult who received the AZD1222 COVID-19 vaccine. Sequenced here: peripheral blood, sampled 28 days after the second AZD1222 dose. V is TRBV15 and J is TRBJ2-6; TRBD1 might be the D (5 bases). This CDR3 is CATSSSPTGAGANVLTF. CDR3 nucleotides: TGTGCCACCAGCAGCTCACCAACAGGCGCGGGGGCCAACGTCCTGACTTTC.